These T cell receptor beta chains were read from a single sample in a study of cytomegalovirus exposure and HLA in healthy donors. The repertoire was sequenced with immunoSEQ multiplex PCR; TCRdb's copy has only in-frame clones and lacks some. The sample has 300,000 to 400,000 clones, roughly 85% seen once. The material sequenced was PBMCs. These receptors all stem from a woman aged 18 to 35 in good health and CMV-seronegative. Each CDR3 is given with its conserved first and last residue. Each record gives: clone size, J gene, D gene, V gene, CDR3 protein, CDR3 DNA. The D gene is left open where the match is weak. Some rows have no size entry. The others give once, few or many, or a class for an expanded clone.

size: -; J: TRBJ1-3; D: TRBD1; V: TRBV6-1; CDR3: CASSDNRGHRGNTIYF; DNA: TGTGCCAGCAGTGACAACAGGGGGCATAGAGGAAACACCATATATTTT
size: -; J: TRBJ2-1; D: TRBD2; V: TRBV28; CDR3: CASSPGTSGYNEQFF; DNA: TGTGCCAGCAGCCCAGGGACTAGCGGATACAATGAGCAGTTCTTC
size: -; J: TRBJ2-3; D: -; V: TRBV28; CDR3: CASRGRVGDTQYF; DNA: TGTGCCAGCAGGGGCAGGGTAGGGGATACGCAGTATTTT
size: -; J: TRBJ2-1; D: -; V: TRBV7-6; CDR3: CASSSGAAPRDNEQFF; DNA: TGTGCCAGCAGCTCCGGCGCGGCGCCCCGGGACAATGAGCAGTTCTTC
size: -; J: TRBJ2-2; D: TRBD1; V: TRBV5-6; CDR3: CASSLGQGGTGELFF; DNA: TGTGCCAGCAGCTTGGGACAGGGGGGCACCGGGGAGCTGTTTTTT
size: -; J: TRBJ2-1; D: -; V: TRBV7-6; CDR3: CASSLATSGQVGNEQFF; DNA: TGTGCCAGCAGCTTAGCCACTAGCGGACAGGTGGGCAATGAGCAGTTCTTC
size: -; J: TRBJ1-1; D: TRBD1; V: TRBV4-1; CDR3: CASSQMPGQGYTEAFF; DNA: TGCGCCAGCAGCCAAATGCCGGGACAGGGTTACACTGAAGCTTTCTTT
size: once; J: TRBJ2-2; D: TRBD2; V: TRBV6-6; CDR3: CASLAGGPTGELFF; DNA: TGTGCCAGTTTAGCGGGGGGGCCTACCGGGGAGCTGTTTTTT
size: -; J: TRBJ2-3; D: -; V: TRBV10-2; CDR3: CASSESGGSSTDTQYF; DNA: TGCGCCAGCAGTGAGTCAGGAGGGAGCAGCACAGATACGCAGTATTTT
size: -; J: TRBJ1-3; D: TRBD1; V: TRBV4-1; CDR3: CASSLKSPSYTGANSGNTIYF; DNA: TGCGCCAGCAGCCTCAAGAGCCCCTCCTACACAGGGGCCAACTCTGGAAACACCATATATTTT
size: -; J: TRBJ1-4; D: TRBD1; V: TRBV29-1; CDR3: CSVGGQGATNEKLFF; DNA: TGCAGCGTTGGGGGACAGGGGGCAACTAATGAAAAACTGTTTTTT
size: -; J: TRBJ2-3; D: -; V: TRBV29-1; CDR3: CSVEDRQKIRTDTQYF; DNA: TGCAGCGTTGAAGATCGACAGAAGATCCGCACAGATACGCAGTATTTT
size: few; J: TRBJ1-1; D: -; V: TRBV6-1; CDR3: CASSPGRATEAFF; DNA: TGTGCCAGCAGTCCTGGTCGCGCAACTGAAGCTTTCTTT
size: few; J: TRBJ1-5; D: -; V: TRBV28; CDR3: CATHRAENQPQHF; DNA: TGTGCCACTCACAGGGCCGAGAATCAGCCCCAGCATTTT
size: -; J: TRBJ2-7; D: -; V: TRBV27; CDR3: CASGRNSYEQYF; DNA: TGTGCCAGCGGGCGAAACTCCTACGAGCAGTACTTC
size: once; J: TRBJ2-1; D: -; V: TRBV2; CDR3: CASRRTTLYNEQFF; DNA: TGTGCCAGCAGGAGGACTACCCTCTACAATGAGCAGTTCTTC
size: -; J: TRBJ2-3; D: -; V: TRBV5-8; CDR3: CASSQLQGSDTQYF; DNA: TGTGCCAGCAGCCAACTACAGGGTTCAGATACGCAGTATTTT
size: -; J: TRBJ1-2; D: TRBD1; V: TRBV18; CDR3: CASSRDRDYGYTF; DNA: TGTGCCAGCTCACGAGACAGGGACTATGGCTACACCTTC
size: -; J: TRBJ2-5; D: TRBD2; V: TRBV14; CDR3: CASSQDSLAGETQYF; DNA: TGTGCCAGCAGCCAAGATTCGCTAGCGGGAGAGACCCAGTACTTC
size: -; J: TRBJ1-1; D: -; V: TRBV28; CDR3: CASSLSGIPNTEAFF; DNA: TGTGCCAGCAGTCTCTCCGGGATCCCGAACACTGAAGCTTTCTTT
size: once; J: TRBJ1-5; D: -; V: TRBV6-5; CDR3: CASSLGPGQPQHF; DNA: TGTGCCAGCAGTTTGGGCCCAGGACAGCCCCAGCATTTT
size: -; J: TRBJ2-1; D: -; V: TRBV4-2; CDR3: CASSQGTRKNNEQFF; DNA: TGTGCCAGCAGCCAAGGGACTCGGAAGAACAATGAGCAGTTCTTC
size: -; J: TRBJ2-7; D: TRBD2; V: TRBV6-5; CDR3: CASSYRRLAGSYEQYF; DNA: TGTGCCAGCAGTTACCGGAGACTAGCGGGCTCCTACGAGCAGTACTTC
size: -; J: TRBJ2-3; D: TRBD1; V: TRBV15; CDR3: CATSYRGRTDTQYF; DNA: TGTGCCACCAGCTACAGGGGCCGCACAGATACGCAGTATTTT
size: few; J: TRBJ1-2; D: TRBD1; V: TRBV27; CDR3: CASRQGAGYTF; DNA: TGTGCCAGTAGACAGGGCGCTGGCTACACCTTC
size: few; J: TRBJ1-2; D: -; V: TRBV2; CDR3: CASRSRDPISADGYTF; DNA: TGTGCCAGCAGAAGCAGGGATCCAATAAGCGCCGATGGCTACACCTTC
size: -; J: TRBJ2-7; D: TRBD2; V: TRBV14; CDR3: CASSQEGGTTYEQYF; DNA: TGTGCCAGCAGCCAAGAGGGGGGGACGACCTACGAGCAGTACTTC
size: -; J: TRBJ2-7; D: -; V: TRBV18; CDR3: CASSPAPSPEQYF; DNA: TGTGCCAGCTCACCTGCACCCAGTCCCGAGCAGTACTTC
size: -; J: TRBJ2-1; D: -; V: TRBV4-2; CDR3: CASSLEGGASRYNEQFF; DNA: TGTGCCAGCAGCCTCGAAGGTGGAGCTAGCCGGTACAATGAGCAGTTCTTC
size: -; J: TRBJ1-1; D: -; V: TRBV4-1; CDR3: CASSQDPLRLNTEAFF; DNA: TGCGCCAGCAGCCAAGATCCCCTTCGACTAAACACTGAAGCTTTCTTT
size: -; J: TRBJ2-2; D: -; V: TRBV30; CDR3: CAWTPQKWDSGELFF; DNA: TGTGCCTGGACCCCTCAGAAGTGGGACTCCGGGGAGCTGTTTTTT
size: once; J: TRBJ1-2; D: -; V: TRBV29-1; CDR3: CSVEGEGYTF; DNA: TGCAGCGTTGAAGGGGAGGGCTACACCTTC
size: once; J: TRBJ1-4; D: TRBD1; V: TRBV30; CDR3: CAWSLGGVSEKLFF; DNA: TGTGCCTGGAGTTTAGGGGGCGTGAGTGAAAAACTGTTTTTT
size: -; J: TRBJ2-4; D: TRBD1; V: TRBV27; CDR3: CASGTATGGIQYF; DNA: TGTGCCAGCGGGACAGCGACTGGCGGCATTCAGTACTTC
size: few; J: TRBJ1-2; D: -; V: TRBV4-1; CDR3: CASSQVGLGREGYTF; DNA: TGCGCCAGCAGCCAAGTGGGTTTGGGTAGGGAGGGCTACACCTTC
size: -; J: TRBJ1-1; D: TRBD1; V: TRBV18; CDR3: CASSLYRGGDVEAFF; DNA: TGTGCCAGCTCACTTTACAGGGGAGGAGATGTTGAAGCTTTCTTT
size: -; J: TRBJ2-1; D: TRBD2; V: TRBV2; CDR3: CASRLPSGWGNNEQFF; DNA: TGTGCCAGCAGGCTGCCTAGCGGGTGGGGGAACAATGAGCAGTTCTTC
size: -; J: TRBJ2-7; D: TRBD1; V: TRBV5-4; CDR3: CASTTGGGQGVYEQYF; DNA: TGTGCCAGCACCACTGGAGGGGGACAGGGCGTGTACGAGCAGTACTTC
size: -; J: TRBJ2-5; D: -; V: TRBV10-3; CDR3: CAISGVGETQYF; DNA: TGTGCCATCTCGGGAGTAGGGGAGACCCAGTACTTC
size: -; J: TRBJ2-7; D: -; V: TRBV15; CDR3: CATSRAGSFYEQYF; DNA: TGTGCCACCAGCAGAGCAGGATCTTTCTACGAGCAGTACTTC
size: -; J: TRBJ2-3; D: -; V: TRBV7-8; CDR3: CASSPRRRGSQREGDTQYF; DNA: TGTGCCAGCAGCCCCCGACGCAGGGGATCACAACGAGAAGGAGATACGCAGTATTTT
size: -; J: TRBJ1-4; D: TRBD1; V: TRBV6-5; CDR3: CASSYSGQGASEKLFF; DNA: TGTGCCAGCAGTTACTCAGGACAGGGGGCGAGTGAAAAACTGTTTTTT
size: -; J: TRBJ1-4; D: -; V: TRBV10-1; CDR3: CASSKPGDNEKLFF; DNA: TGCGCCAGCAGTAAACCGGGGGATAATGAAAAACTGTTTTTT
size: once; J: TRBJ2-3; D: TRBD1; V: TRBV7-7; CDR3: CASSVTGGRGDTQYF; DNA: TGTGCCAGCAGCGTAACAGGGGGCAGAGGAGATACGCAGTATTTT
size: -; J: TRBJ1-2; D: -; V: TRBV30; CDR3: CAWMGNSHGYTF; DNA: TGTGCCTGGATGGGCAATTCGCATGGCTACACCTTC
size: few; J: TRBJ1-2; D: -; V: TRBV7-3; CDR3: CASSLAGDLGYGYTF; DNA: TGTGCCAGCAGCTTGGCGGGGGACCTGGGCTATGGCTACACCTTC
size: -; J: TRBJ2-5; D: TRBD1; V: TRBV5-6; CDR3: CASRVTGGETQYF; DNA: TGTGCCAGCAGGGTGACAGGGGGAGAGACCCAGTACTTC
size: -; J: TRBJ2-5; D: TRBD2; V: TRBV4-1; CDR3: CASSLGTTNQETQYF; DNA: TGCGCCAGCAGCCTTGGGACTACAAACCAAGAGACCCAGTACTTC